This T cell receptor (beta chain) is from a study of T-cell reconstitution after alpha-beta-depleted transplantation in children. Study-level findings and limits: Reports say that about two months after transplant, the alpha-beta T cells came out of several hundred graft clones that had expanded. At one year after transplant, newly produced T cells mostly accounted for T-cell counts and diversity.

This clonotype occurred a few times. Its specificity is unknown. Germline V gene sequence: CDR1 SGHNT, CDR2 YYREEE (reference sequence). Trimming stripped 3 bases from V and 13 bases from J, with 9 bases between. The CDR3 runs to 10 residues. Unique molecular identifiers were built into the TCRbeta library. TCRdb processed the PCR reads anew with MiXCR; each CDR3 protein has one entry. The data hold hundreds of thousands of distinct CDR3 sequences, with around a tenth observed a single time. Sample: peripheral blood, taken 180 days after TCRalphabeta/CD19-depleted stem cell transplant. The TCR was taken from a male patient between 2 and 15 years old who had a stem cell transplant for chronic granulomatous disease, so the T cells may come from the graft donor. The rearrangement joins TRBV5-4 to TRBJ2-3, with unresolved D. DNA of the CDR3: TGTGCCAGCAGCTCCCACGTTAAGTATTTT. As protein: CASSSHVKYF.